The 11 T cell receptor beta chains reported below all come from one sample, sequenced in a study of blood T cells in healthy people across ages. A second PCR of roughly 7 to 11 cycles used a sample-barcoded 5' primer and a J-beta primer mix. TCRdb reprocessed the 5' RACE reads with MiXCR, giving one entry per CDR3 protein. This sample has 1.5 million or so distinct CDR3 sequences, with 40% to 50% found just once. Sequenced sample: blood. The receptors come from a woman in her late teens or twenties in good health.

As DNA, the CDR3 is TGCAGTGCTAGTGACTTTGGAGCCCTTGGCTACACCTTC. Its protein is CSASDFGALGYTF. The chain recombines TRBV20-1 with TRBJ1-2, with D uncertain. CDR1 and CDR2 (germline): DFQATT, SNEGSKA (reference sequence). The CDR3 consists of 13 residues. With 3 bases removed from V and 7 bases from J, the gap between germline ends came to 15 bases.

A remark on this clonotype: One base away lies a much larger clone, so this may be a sequencing read error. The genes are TRBV29-1 and TRBJ2-7; 9 positions match TRBD2. The CDR3 covers 16 residues. Germline V gene lookup returns CDR1 SQVTM and CDR2 ANQGSEA. This CDR3 reads CSVEMSSGRISDEQYF. CDR3 sequence (DNA): TGCAGCGTTGAAATGTCCAGCGGGAGGATCTCCGACGAGCAGTACTTC.

CDR3 in amino acids: CASRDTRKETQYF. The CDR3, as DNA: TGTGCCAGCAGGGACACCCGGAAGGAGACCCAGTACTTC. This chain uses TRBV12-3 or TRBV12-4 with TRBJ2-5; D may be TRBD1 (5 bases). This CDR3 contains 13 residues. The V gene lost 6 bases and the J gene lost 5 bases, with 13 bases spanning the gap.

This clonotype was picked up a small number of times. V is TRBV10-3 and J is TRBJ1-1, with D maybe TRBD1 (5 bases). V dropped 11 bases and J dropped 2 bases, with 18 bases sitting between them. The CDR3 totals 14 residues. Looked up from germline, CDR1 is ENHRY and CDR2 is SYGVKD. The CDR3 region is CAARRVGDNTEAFF. The CDR3 DNA sequence: TGTGCCGCGCGTCGGGTGGGGGATAACACTGAAGCTTTCTTT.

The chain recombines TRBV30 with TRBJ2-3; D possibly corresponds to TRBD2 (5 bases). There are 15 residues in the CDR3. The V end was cut by 4 bases, the J end by 1 base, with 15 bases between. CDR1 is GTSNPN, CDR2 SVGIG, per germline (reference sequence). In DNA form, the CDR3 reads TGTGCCTGGAACGTTCGGGCGGGTCGCACAGATACGCAGTATTTT. Amino acid sequence: CAWNVRAGRTDTQYF.

The rearrangement links TRBV12-3 or TRBV12-4 to TRBJ2-1, with a tentative D call TRBD2 (6 bases). The CDR3 consists of 15 residues. Trimming removed 2 bases at V and 3 bases at J, with 11 bases between. CDR3 loop: CASSLRGSFYNEQFF. CDR3 coding DNA: TGTGCCAGCAGTTTACGGGGGAGTTTCTACAATGAGCAGTTCTTC.

The V call is TRBV5-4, the J call TRBJ2-5, with 7 bases aligning to TRBD1. The V gene's germline CDR1 is SGHNT and CDR2 YYREEE (reference sequence). V lost 4 bases and J lost 1; bases outside the gene matches: 7. This CDR3 has 15 residues. The chain's CDR3 is CASSPQGTAQETQYF. CDR3 DNA: TGTGCCAGCAGCCCCCAAGGGACAGCCCAAGAGACCCAGTACTTC.

The gene calls are TRBV10-3 and TRBJ1-1, with 10 bases fitting TRBD1. CDR1 is ENHRY and CDR2 is SYGVKD in the germline V gene. After removal of 0 bases from V and 4 bases from J, the junction contained 5 bases not matched to a gene. This CDR3 contains 16 residues. CDR3 region: CAISESGQGGSTEAFF. The DNA of the CDR3 is TGTGCCATCAGTGAGTCTGGACAGGGGGGTAGCACTGAAGCTTTCTTT.

The chain is built from TRBV20-1 and TRBJ1-2; TRBD1 is a possible D gene (6 bases). This CDR3 has 14 residues. V lost 3 bases to trimming and J lost 2 bases, with 13 bases between them. Germline assignment: CDR1 DFQATT and CDR2 SNEGSKA (reference sequence). Here the CDR3 DNA reads TGCAGTGCTAGCCCCGGACAGTTGAACTATGGCTACACCTTC. Encoded protein: CSASPGQLNYGYTF.

This clonotype was picked up a small number of times. The rearrangement uses TRBV6-5 and TRBJ2-7; D is ambiguous. Germline V gene lookup returns CDR1 MNHEY and CDR2 SVGAGI. The CDR3 is 12 residues long. Trimming shortened V by 6 bases and J by 6 bases, and 12 bases separated the two germline ends. This chain's CDR3 is CASRGLASEQYF. The CDR3 DNA reads as TGTGCCAGCAGGGGTCTTGCAAGCGAGCAGTACTTC.

The chain combines TRBV5-1 with TRBJ2-5; the D is unclear. CDR3 size: 15 residues. Germline V lookup: CDR1 SGHRS, CDR2 YFSETQ. Between the trimmed V and J ends, which lost 4 bases and 5 bases, there was a span of 18 bases. In DNA, the CDR3 is TGCGCCAGCAGCATTCAGGAAGCCTCGATCGAGACCCAGTACTTC. Its translation is CASSIQEASIETQYF.